Reported below is one T cell receptor (beta chain). The V gene's germline CDR1 is MRHNA and CDR2 SNTAGT. The CDR3 contains 16 residues. Trimming cost V 3 bases and J 0 bases; bases outside gene matches: 4. Sequencing used immunoSEQ multiplex PCR; TCRdb keeps in-frame clones, though not all of them. Counted here are about 180,000 clones, about 87% occurring once; the ten biggest clones make up around 2.6%. This entry comes from a study of blood T cell repertoires in COVID-19. This clonotype originated in a middle-aged man with active or convalescent COVID-19. The chain employs TRBV6-4 and TRBJ2-1; 8 nucleotides line up with TRBD2. The sample consisted of peripheral blood. CDR3 DNA sequence: TGTGCCAGCAGTGATACTAGCGGAAGCTCCTACAATGAGCAGTTCTTC. Protein sequence: CASSDTSGSSYNEQFF.